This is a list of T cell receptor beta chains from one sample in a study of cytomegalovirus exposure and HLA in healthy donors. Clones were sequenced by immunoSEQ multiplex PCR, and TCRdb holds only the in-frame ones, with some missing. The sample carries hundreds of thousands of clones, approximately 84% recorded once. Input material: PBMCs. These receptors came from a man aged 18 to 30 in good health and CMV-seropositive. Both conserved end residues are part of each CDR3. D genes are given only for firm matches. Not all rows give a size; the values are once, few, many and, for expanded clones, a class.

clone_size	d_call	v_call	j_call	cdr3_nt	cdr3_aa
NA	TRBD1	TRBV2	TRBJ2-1	TGTGCCAGCAAACAGGGGGGAACCTACAATGAGCAGTTCTTC	CASKQGGTYNEQFF
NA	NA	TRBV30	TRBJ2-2	TGTGCCTCCGGCGCGGGGCAGGGGATATCCACCGGGGAGCTGTTTTTT	CASGAGQGISTGELFF
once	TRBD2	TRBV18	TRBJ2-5	TGTGCCAGCTCACCACGAAGGACTAGCGGGGCCCAAGAGACCCAGTACTTC	CASSPRRTSGAQETQYF
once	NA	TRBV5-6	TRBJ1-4	TGTGCCAGCAGCCCGGGGATGGGGATCATTAATGAAAAACTGTTTTTT	CASSPGMGIINEKLFF
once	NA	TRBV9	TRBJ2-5	TGTGCCAGCAGTGACAGCTCCCAAGGGACCCAGTACTTC	CASSDSSQGTQYF
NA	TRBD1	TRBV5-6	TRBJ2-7	TGTGCCAGCAGCAAGGCCGGGACAGGGTTCTACGAGCAGTACTTC	CASSKAGTGFYEQYF
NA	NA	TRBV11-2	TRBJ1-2	TGTGCCAGCAGCTTAGGACAGGCATTAGCTAACTATGGCTACACCTTC	CASSLGQALANYGYTF
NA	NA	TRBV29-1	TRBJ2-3	TGCAGCGTTGTCACAAGCACAGATACGCAGTATTTT	CSVVTSTDTQYF
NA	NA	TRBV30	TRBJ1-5	TGTGCCTGGAGTGTGAGGGGCAATCAGCCCCAGCATTTT	CAWSVRGNQPQHF
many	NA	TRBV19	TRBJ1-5	TGTGCCAGTAGTATTACTGGGACTTTCAATCAGCCCCAGCATTTT	CASSITGTFNQPQHF
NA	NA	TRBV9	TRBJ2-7	TGTGCCAGCAGCCCAAGGACACTAACCTACGAGCAGTACTTC	CASSPRTLTYEQYF
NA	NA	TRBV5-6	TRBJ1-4	TGTGCCAGCAGCTCCCGCGGGGGGTCTGGGGAAAAACTGTTTTTT	CASSSRGGSGEKLFF
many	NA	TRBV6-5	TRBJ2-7	TGTGCCAGCAGTTCAAGCTTATCCTACGAGCAGTACTTC	CASSSSLSYEQYF
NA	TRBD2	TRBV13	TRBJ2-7	TGTGCCAGCAGCTTGGAGGGACTAGCGGGAGACTACGAGCAGTACTTC	CASSLEGLAGDYEQYF
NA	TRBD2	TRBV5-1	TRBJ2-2	TGCGCCAGCGGATATAGCGGGATAGACTTCACCGGGGAGCTGTTTTTT	CASGYSGIDFTGELFF
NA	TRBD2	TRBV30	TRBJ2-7	TGTGCCTGGAGAACTAGCGGGAGCTCCTACGAGCAGTACTTC	CAWRTSGSSYEQYF
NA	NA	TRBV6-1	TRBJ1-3	TGTGCCAGCAGTGAATCCACAGGAAACACCATATATTTT	CASSESTGNTIYF
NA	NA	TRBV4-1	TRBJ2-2	TGCGCCAGCAGCCATTCGATGACGGGCCCGAGGACCGGGGAGCTGTTTTTT	CASSHSMTGPRTGELFF
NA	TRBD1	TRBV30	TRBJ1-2	TGTGCCTGGAACACAGGGGCGAACCTCTATGGCTACACCTTC	CAWNTGANLYGYTF
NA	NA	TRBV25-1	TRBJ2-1	TGTGCCAGCACGCGGGGGCTAGTCAGTGAGCAGTTCTTC	CASTRGLVSEQFF
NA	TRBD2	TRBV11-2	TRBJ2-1	TGTGCCAGCAGCTCTGGGACTAGCGGGAACAATGAGCAGTTCTTC	CASSSGTSGNNEQFF
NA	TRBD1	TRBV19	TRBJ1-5	TGTGCCAGTAGTACTCCCCCGGGACAGCTAAATCAGCCCCAGCATTTT	CASSTPPGQLNQPQHF
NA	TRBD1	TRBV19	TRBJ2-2	TGTGCCAGTACCGGGACAGGGACCGGGGAGCTGTTTTTT	CASTGTGTGELFF
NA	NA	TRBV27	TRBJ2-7	TGTGCCAGCAGTTACCGAGGGGGTGCCCGCTACGAGCAGTACTTC	CASSYRGGARYEQYF
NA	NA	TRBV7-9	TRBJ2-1	TGTGCCAGCAGCTTAGGAGCGTACAATGAGCAGTTCTTC	CASSLGAYNEQFF
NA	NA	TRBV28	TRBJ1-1	TGTGCCAGCAGTTTGCCAGGGGCGGTAGCTTTCTTT	CASSLPGAVAFF
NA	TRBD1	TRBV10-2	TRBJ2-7	TGCGCCAGCAGTGAGTCAAGGACAGGGCCCCACGAGCAGTACTTC	CASSESRTGPHEQYF
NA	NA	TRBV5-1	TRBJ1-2	TGCGCCAGCAGCTTGGGGGCTGCGGGCAGGAGATATGGCTACACCTTC	CASSLGAAGRRYGYTF
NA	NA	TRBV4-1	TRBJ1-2	TGCGCCAGCAGCCAAGCAGGTGGACAGAACTATGGCTACACCTTC	CASSQAGGQNYGYTF
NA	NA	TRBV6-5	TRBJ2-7	TGTGCCAGCAGTTACCGGGCCTACGAGCAGTACTTC	CASSYRAYEQYF
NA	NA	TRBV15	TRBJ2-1	TGTGCCACCAGCAGAGATTATAGCGGCCTCTCCTACAATGAGCAGTTCTTC	CATSRDYSGLSYNEQFF
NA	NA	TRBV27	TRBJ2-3	TGTGCCAGCACCGCCGGGTTCGCCGGTCCAGATACGCAGTATTTT	CASTAGFAGPDTQYF
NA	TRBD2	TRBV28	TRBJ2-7	TGTGCCAGCATTCGGACTAGCGGGAGGGAGGGTTACGAGCAGTACTTC	CASIRTSGREGYEQYF
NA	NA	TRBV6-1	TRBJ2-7	TGTGCCAGCAGCCCCCGACAGGACTCCTACGAGCAGTACTTC	CASSPRQDSYEQYF
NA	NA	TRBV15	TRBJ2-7	TGTGCCACCAGCAGAGAGGCCAGATTCTCCTACGAGCAGTACTTC	CATSREARFSYEQYF